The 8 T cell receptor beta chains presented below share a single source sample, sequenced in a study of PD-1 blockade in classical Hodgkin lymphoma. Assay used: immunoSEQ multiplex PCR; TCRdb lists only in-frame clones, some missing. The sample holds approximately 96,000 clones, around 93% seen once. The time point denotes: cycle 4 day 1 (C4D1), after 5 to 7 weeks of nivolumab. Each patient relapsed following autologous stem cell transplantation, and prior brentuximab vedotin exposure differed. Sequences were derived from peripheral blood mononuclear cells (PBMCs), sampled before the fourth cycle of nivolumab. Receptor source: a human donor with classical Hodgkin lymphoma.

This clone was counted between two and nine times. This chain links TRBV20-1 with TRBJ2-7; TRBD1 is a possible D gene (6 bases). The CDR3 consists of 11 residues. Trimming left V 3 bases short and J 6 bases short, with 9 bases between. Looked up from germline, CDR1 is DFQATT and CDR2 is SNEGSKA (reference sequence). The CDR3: CSASLGGEQYF. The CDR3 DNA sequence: TGCAGTGCTAGCTTAGGGGGCGAGCAGTACTTC.

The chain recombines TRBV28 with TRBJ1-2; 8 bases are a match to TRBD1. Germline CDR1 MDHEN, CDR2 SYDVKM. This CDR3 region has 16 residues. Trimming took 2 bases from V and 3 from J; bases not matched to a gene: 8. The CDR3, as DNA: TGTGCCAGCAGTTTAGATGGGAACAGGGGGGACTATGGCTACACCTTC. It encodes CASSLDGNRGDYGYTF.

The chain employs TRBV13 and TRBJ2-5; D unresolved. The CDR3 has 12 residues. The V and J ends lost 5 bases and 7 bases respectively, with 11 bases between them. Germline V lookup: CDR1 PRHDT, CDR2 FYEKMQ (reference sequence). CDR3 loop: CASSHPSGTQYF. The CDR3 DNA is TGTGCCAGCAGCCATCCTTCGGGGACCCAGTACTTC.

The CDR3 spells CSAEANTEAFF. CDR3 coding DNA: TGCAGTGCTGAGGCGAACACTGAAGCTTTCTTT. This sequence joins TRBV20-1 and TRBJ1-1, with D hard to call. Germline lookup yields CDR1 DFQATT and CDR2 SNEGSKA (reference sequence). Trimming cost V 5 bases and J 1 base, with 5 bases left between them. There are 11 residues in the CDR3.

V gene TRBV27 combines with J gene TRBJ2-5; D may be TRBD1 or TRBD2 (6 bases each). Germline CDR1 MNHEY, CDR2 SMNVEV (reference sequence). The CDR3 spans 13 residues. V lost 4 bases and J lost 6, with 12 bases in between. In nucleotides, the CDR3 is TGTGCCAGCAGTTCAGGGGAGGAGAAGACCCAGTACTTC. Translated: CASSSGEEKTQYF.

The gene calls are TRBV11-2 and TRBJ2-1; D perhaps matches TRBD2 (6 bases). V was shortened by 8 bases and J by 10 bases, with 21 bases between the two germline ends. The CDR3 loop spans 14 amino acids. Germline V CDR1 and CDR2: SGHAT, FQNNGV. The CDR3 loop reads CASAESPGDGEQFF. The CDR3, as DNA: TGTGCCAGCGCCGAGTCGCCGGGAGATGGCGAGCAGTTCTTC. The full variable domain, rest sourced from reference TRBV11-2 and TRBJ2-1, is EAGVAQSPRYKIIEKRQSVAFWCNPISGHATLYWYQQILGQGPKLLIQFQNNGVVDDSQLPKDRFSAERLKGVDSTLKIQPAKLEDSAVYLCASAESPGDGEQFFGPGTRLTVL.

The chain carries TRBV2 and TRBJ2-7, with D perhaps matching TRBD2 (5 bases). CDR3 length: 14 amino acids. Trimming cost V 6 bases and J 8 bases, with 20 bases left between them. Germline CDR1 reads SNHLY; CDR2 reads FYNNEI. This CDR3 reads CASSGGRGGGQQYF. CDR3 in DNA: TGTGCCAGCAGCGGTGGACGGGGTGGCGGGCAGCAGTACTTC.

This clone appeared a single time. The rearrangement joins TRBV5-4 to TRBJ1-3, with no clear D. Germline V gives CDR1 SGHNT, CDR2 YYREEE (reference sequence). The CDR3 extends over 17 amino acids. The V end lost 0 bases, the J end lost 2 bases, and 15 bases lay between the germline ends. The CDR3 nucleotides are TGTGCCAGCAGCTTGGCGATGGGTCCGAGTGCTGGAAACACCATATATTTT. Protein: CASSLAMGPSAGNTIYF.